This TCR beta chain came from a study of cytomegalovirus exposure and HLA in healthy donors. A multiplex PCR was run with 60 Vbeta primers and 13 Jbeta primers. Sequencing used immunoSEQ multiplex PCR; TCRdb keeps in-frame clones, though not all of them. Of about 130,000 clones in the sample, roughly four fifths were seen once. This CDR3 has 19 amino acids. V lost 1 base and J 3 bases, leaving 25 bases between the germline ends. Germline CDR1 MGHRA, CDR2 YSYEKL. The source is a male donor in good health and CMV-seronegative. Sequencing was performed on PBMCs. J is TRBJ2-7 and V is TRBV4-1, with D possibly matching TRBD2 (6 bases). CDR3: CASSQAMALRSGESYEQYF. CDR3 coding DNA: TGCGCCAGCAGCCAAGCAATGGCCCTCCGGTCGGGGGAGAGCTACGAGCAGTACTTC.